This TCR beta chain was obtained from a study of cytomegalovirus exposure and HLA in healthy donors. Germline V lookup: CDR1 MNHEY, CDR2 SMNVEV (reference sequence). V was pared by 3 bases and J by 6 bases, with 11 bases of the junction left unmatched. The CDR3 consists of 16 residues. PCR was performed using 60 Vbeta and 13 Jbeta primers. TCRdb's table, derived via immunoSEQ multiplex PCR, lists solely in-frame clones and lacks some. The table gives roughly 190,000 clones; the top ten clones make up approximately 6.4% of it. The specimen was PBMCs. The V call is TRBV27, the J call TRBJ1-5; 7 nucleotides agree with TRBD1. The receptor was isolated from a man aged 30 to 45 in good health and CMV-seronegative. The DNA for the CDR3 is TGTGCCAGCAGTTTGTTGACAGGGAATGTAGGTCAGCCCCAGCATTTT. This sequence encodes CASSLLTGNVGQPQHF.